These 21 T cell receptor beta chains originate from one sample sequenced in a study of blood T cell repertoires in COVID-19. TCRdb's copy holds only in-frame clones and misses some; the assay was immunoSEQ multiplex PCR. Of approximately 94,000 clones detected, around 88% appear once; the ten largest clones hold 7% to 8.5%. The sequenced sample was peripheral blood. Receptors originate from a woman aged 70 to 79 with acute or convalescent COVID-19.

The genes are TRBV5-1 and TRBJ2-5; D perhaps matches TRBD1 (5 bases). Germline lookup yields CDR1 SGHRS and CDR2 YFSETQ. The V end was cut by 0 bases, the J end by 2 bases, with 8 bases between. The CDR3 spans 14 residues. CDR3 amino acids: CASSLGQQQETQYF. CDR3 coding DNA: TGCGCCAGCAGCTTGGGACAGCAACAAGAGACCCAGTACTTC.

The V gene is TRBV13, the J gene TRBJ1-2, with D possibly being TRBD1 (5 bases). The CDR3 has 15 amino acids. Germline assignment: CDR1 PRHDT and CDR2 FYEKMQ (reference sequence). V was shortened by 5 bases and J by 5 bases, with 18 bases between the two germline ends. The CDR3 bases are TGTGCCAGCAGCCCCAATTACGGGGGGTTGTATGGCTACACCTTC. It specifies CASSPNYGGLYGYTF.

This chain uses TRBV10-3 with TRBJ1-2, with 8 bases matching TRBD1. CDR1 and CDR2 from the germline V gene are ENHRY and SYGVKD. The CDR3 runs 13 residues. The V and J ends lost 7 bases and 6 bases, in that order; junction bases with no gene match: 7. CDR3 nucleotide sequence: TGTGCCATCACCGGACAGGGCATCAATGGCTACACCTTC. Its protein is CAITGQGINGYTF.

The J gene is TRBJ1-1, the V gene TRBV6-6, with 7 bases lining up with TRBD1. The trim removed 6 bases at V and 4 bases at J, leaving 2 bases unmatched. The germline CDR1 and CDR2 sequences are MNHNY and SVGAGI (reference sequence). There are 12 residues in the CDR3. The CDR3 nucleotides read TGTGCCAGCAGGAGACAGGGCACTGAAGCTTTCTTT. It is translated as CASRRQGTEAFF.

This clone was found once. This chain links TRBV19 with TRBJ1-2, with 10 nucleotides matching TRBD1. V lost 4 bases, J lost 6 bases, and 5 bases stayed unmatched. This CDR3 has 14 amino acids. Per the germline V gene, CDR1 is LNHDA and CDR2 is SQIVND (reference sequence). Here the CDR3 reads CASSRDRGLNGYTF. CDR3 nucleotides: TGTGCCAGTAGTAGAGACAGGGGGCTGAATGGCTACACCTTC.

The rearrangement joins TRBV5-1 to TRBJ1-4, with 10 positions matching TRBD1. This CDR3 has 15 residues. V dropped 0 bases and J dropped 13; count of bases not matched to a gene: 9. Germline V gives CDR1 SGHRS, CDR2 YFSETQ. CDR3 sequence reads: CASSLVPGQGSGLFF. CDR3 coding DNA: TGCGCCAGCAGCTTGGTCCCGGGACAGGGGTCCGGACTGTTTTTT.

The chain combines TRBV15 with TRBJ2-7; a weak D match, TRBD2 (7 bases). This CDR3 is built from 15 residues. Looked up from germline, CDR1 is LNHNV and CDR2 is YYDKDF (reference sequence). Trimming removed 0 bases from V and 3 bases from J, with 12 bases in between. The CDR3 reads CATSRDAGAGYEQYF. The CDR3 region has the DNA TGTGCCACCAGCAGAGACGCGGGGGCCGGCTACGAGCAGTACTTC. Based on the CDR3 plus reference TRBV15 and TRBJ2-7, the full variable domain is DAMVIQNPRYQVTQFGKPVTLSCSQTLNHNVMYWYQQKSSQAPKLLFHYYDKDFNNEADTPDNFQSRRPNTSFCFLDIRSPGLGDTAMYLCATSRDAGAGYEQYFGPGTRLTVT.

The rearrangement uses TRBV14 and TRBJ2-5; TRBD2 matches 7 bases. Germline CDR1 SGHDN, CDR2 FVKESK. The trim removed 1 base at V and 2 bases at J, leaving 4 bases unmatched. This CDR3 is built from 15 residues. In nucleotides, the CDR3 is TGTGCCAGCAGCCAAGCGGGGGGTTGGCAAGAGACCCAGTACTTC. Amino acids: CASSQAGGWQETQYF.

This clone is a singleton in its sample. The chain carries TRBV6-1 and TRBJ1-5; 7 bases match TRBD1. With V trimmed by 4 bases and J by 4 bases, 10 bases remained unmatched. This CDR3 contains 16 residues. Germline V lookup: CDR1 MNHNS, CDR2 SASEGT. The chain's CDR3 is CASSGRGGAKNQPQHF. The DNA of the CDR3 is TGTGCCAGCAGTGGTCGAGGGGGCGCAAAGAATCAGCCCCAGCATTTT.

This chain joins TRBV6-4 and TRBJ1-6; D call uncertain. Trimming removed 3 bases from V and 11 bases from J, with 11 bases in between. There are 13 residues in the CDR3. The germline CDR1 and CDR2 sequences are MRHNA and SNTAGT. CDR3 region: CASSETTTAPLHF. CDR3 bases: TGTGCCAGCAGTGAAACTACGACGGCACCCCTCCACTTT.

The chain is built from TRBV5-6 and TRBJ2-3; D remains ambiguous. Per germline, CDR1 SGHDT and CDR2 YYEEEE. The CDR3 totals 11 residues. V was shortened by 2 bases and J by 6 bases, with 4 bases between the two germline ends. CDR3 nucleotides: TGTGCCAGCAGCTTCGGGGATACGCAGTATTTT. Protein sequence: CASSFGDTQYF.

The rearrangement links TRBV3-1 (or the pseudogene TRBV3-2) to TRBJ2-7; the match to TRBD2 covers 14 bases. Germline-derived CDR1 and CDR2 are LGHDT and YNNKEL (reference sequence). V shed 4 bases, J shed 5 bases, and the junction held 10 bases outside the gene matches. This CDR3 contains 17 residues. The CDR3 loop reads CASSRNPPGLAGDEQYF. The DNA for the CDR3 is TGTGCCAGCAGCCGGAACCCTCCGGGACTAGCGGGAGACGAGCAGTACTTC.

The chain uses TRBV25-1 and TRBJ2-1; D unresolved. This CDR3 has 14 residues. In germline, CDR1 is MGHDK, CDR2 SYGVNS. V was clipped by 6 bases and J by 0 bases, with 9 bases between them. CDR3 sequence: CASSLWASYNEQFF. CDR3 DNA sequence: TGTGCCAGCAGCCTCTGGGCCTCCTACAATGAGCAGTTCTTC.

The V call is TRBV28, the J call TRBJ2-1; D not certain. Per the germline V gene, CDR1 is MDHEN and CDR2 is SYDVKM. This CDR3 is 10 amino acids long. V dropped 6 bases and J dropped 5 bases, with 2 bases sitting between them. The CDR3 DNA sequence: TGTGCCAGCAGCGACAATGAGCAGTTCTTC. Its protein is CASSDNEQFF.

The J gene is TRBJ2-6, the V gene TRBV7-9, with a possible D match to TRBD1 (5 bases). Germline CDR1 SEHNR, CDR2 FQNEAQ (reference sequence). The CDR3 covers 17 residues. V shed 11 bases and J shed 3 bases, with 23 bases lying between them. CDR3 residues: CAGHRVIVQSGANVLTF. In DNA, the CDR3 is TGTGCCGGACACCGGGTCATTGTACAGAGTGGGGCCAACGTCCTGACTTTC.

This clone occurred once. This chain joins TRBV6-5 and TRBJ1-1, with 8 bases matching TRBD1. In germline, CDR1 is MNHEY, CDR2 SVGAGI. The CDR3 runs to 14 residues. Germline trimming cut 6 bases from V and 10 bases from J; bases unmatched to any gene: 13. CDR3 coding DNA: TGTGCCAGCAGGACCGGGACAGGCCCCAACGGAGCTTTCTTT. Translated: CASRTGTGPNGAFF.

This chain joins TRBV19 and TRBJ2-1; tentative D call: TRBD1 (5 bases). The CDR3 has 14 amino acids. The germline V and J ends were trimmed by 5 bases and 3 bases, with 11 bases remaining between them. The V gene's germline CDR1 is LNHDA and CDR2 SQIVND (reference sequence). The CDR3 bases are TGTGCCAGTAGTTATTGGCAGGGCTACAATGAGCAGTTCTTC. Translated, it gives CASSYWQGYNEQFF.

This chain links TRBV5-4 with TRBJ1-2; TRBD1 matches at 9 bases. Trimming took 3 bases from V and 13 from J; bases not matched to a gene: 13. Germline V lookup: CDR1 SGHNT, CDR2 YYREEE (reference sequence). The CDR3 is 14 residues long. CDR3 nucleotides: TGTGCCAGCAGCTCGGAACCCGGGACAGGGAATCCCACCTTC. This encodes CASSSEPGTGNPTF.

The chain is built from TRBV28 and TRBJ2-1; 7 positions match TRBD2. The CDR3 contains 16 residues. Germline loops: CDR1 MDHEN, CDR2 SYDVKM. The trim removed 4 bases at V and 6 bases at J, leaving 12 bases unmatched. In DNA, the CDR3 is TGTGCCAGCAGTTCATCAGGGAGGGGTCGCCTCAATGAGCAGTTCTTC. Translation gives CASSSSGRGRLNEQFF.

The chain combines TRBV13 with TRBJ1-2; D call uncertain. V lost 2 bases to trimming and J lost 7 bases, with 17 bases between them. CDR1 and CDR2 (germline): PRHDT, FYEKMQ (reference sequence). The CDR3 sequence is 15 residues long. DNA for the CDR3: TGTGCCAGCAGCTTACGGTTCATGGATGAGGGTGGCTACACCTTC. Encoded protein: CASSLRFMDEGGYTF.

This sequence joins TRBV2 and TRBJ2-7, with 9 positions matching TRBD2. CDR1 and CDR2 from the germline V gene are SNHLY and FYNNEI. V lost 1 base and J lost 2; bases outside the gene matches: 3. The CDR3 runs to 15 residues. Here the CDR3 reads CASSEGSGGTYEQYF. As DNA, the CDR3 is TGTGCCAGCAGTGAAGGTAGCGGGGGTACCTACGAGCAGTACTTC.